This T cell receptor beta chain stems from a study of blood T cells in healthy people across ages. General study points: Diversity estimates drawn from one million T cells were deemed underestimates.

Extracted total RNA amounted to at least 5 micrograms for each sample. Turning to this clonotype: Its specificity is not known.

Trimming stripped 4 bases from V and 8 bases from J, with 14 bases between. Germline V gene lookup returns CDR1 PRHDT and CDR2 FYEKMQ (reference sequence). The length of the CDR3 is 13 residues. Through a sample-barcoded 5' primer and a J-beta primer mix, a second PCR was run for roughly 7 to 11 cycles. With 12 random nucleotides, a template-switch adaptor tagged each individual cDNA molecule. MiXCR was run by TCRdb on the 5' RACE reads, yielding one entry per CDR3 protein. Of 800,000 to 1,300,000 distinct CDR3 sequences in the sample, about 23% were seen once. These data also featured in a second study, about T cells of mothers and their children. Per that study: Related mother-child pairs shared marginally more repertoire than unrelated pairs, though not significantly.

The origin of this receptor is a girl aged 2 to 10 in good health. The chain has TRBV13 and TRBJ1-2, with D unresolved. The specimen was blood. CDR3 residues: CASSSRGTWGYTF. CDR3 nucleotide sequence: TGTGCCAGCAGCTCCCGAGGCACTTGGGGCTACACCTTC.